Each of the 29 T cell receptor beta chains below was sequenced from the same sample in a study of cytomegalovirus exposure and HLA in healthy donors. The primer mix had 60 Vbeta and 13 Jbeta primers. The table came from immunoSEQ multiplex PCR; TCRdb's copy has only in-frame clones and leaves some out. The sample lists about 190,000 clones; 84% were seen once. Sequences were obtained from PBMCs. The origin of the receptors is a woman in her fifties or sixties in good health and CMV-seropositive.

J is TRBJ2-7 and V is TRBV19; D might be TRBD2 (5 bases). The V and J ends lost 4 bases and 5 bases respectively, with 15 bases between them. Germline CDR1 LNHDA, CDR2 SQIVND (reference sequence). The CDR3 is made up of 14 amino acids. The CDR3 spells CASSTGSRGNEQYF. CDR3 nucleotides: TGTGCCAGTAGTACTGGGAGTCGGGGAAACGAGCAGTACTTC.

V usage is TRBV6-5 and J usage is TRBJ2-3; 7 nucleotides line up with TRBD2. Germline CDR1 and CDR2: MNHEY and SVGAGI. CDR3 length equals 16 residues. The ends lost 2 bases at V and 1 base at J; junction bases unmatched: 6. CDR3 loop: CASSYGAGEGTDTQYF. The DNA for the CDR3 is TGTGCCAGCAGTTACGGGGCGGGGGAGGGCACAGATACGCAGTATTTT.

This clone was detected once. The chain couples TRBV7-6 to TRBJ2-2, with TRBD2 matching 12 bases. Germline loops: CDR1 SGHVS, CDR2 FNYEAQ. This CDR3 is built from 16 residues. The junction had 9 bases not matched to a gene; V was cut back by 8 bases and J by 5 bases. The CDR3 bases are TGTGCCAGCGGAAGACTAGCGGGGGCGGGAACCGGGGAGCTGTTTTTT. Its protein product is CASGRLAGAGTGELFF.

This clone was detected once. The V call is TRBV5-4, the J call TRBJ1-1; 7 positions agree with TRBD1. The CDR3 runs 15 residues. Germline V gene lookup returns CDR1 SGHNT and CDR2 YYREEE (reference sequence). Germline trimming cut 4 bases from V and 1 base from J; bases unmatched to any gene: 7. The CDR3 sequence: CASSPGGTENTEAFF. In nucleotides, the CDR3 is TGTGCCAGCAGCCCAGGGGGGACTGAGAACACTGAAGCTTTCTTT.

The CDR3 DNA follows: TGTGCCAGCAGGCCCGGGACAGGGGGCAATAGGAGTCAGCCCCAGCATTTT. Translating it yields CASRPGTGGNRSQPQHF. The chain uses TRBV27 and TRBJ1-5; 12 bases line up with TRBD1. The CDR3 has 17 residues. J lost 6 bases, V lost 6 bases, and 12 bases had no gene match. CDR1 and CDR2 from the germline V gene are MNHEY and SMNVEV (reference sequence).

Of note for this clone: The identical CDR3 is also encoded by other nucleotide sequences in the sample. This chain connects TRBV19 to TRBJ1-2; D is undetermined. Deletions cut 3 bases from V and 7 bases from J, with 15 bases between. CDR3 size: 14 residues. Germline CDR1 reads LNHDA; CDR2 reads SQIVND (reference sequence). The CDR3 DNA follows: TGTGCCAGTAGTATGACTGGAGTGAGTGCTGGCTACACCTTC. It is translated as CASSMTGVSAGYTF.

This sequence joins TRBV7-8 and TRBJ1-1; TRBD1 is a possible D gene (5 bases). Germline V gives CDR1 SGHVS, CDR2 FQNEAQ. There are 15 residues in the CDR3. The V end lost 0 bases, the J end lost 1 base, and 9 bases lay between the germline ends. CDR3 sequence (DNA): TGTGCCAGCAGCTTAGCAAGACAGCGGAACACTGAAGCTTTCTTT. Encoded protein: CASSLARQRNTEAFF.

The rearrangement uses TRBV15 and TRBJ1-6; unclear D gene. Deletions cut 0 bases from V and 9 bases from J, with 6 bases between. Germline assignment: CDR1 LNHNV and CDR2 YYDKDF (reference sequence). This CDR3 contains 13 residues. CDR3 in DNA: TGTGCCACCAGCAGAGACCGGAGTTCACCCCTCCACTTT. Amino acid sequence: CATSRDRSSPLHF.

The chain is built from TRBV27 and TRBJ2-3; D perhaps matches TRBD2 (7 bases). Germline lookup yields CDR1 MNHEY and CDR2 SMNVEV (reference sequence). Trimming pared 8 bases from V and 2 bases from J, leaving 11 bases between. CDR3 size: 13 residues. The CDR3 here is CASAGANTDTQYF. The CDR3 DNA is TGTGCCAGCGCGGGGGCCAACACAGATACGCAGTATTTT.

This chain uses TRBV29-1 with TRBJ2-1, with 9 bases fitting TRBD2. The germline V gene encodes CDR1 SQVTM and CDR2 ANQGSEA. This CDR3 comprises 16 residues. J lost 3 bases, V lost 8 bases, and 14 bases had no gene match. The CDR3 spells CSTSLGGGVLYNEQFF. The CDR3 DNA sequence: TGCAGCACTAGCCTGGGCGGGGGGGTTCTCTACAATGAGCAGTTCTTC.

With respect to this clone: One junction end does not reproduce the germline sequence, and a read error may be involved. The identical CDR3 is also encoded by other nucleotide sequences in the sample. This chain connects TRBV5-1 to TRBJ2-7; D is undetermined. The CDR3 covers 13 residues. Germline values: CDR1 SGHRS, CDR2 YFSETQ. Here the CDR3 DNA reads TGTGCCAGCAGCTTGTCAGGCACCTACGAGCAGTACTTC. Protein product: CASSLSGTYEQYF.

This rearrangement joins TRBV9 to TRBJ1-3; D gene uncertain. CDR3 length equals 15 residues. CDR1 and CDR2 from the germline V gene are SGDLS and YYNGEE. The V end lost 0 bases, the J end lost 4 bases, and 11 bases lay between the germline ends. In nucleotides, the CDR3 is TGTGCCAGCAGCGTAGAACAAGATCGAGGAAACACCATATATTTT. Translation gives CASSVEQDRGNTIYF.

This rearrangement joins TRBV4-2 to TRBJ1-1; TRBD1 aligns across 8 bases. The ends lost 0 bases at V and 1 base at J; junction bases unmatched: 1. The CDR3 spans 15 residues. The V gene's germline CDR1 is LGHNA and CDR2 YNFKEQ. In DNA form, the CDR3 reads TGTGCCAGCAGCCAAGATGGACAGGGGAACACTGAAGCTTTCTTT. Protein sequence: CASSQDGQGNTEAFF.

V usage is TRBV6-5 and J usage is TRBJ1-2, with D hard to call. CDR1 is MNHEY, CDR2 SVGAGI, per germline. The CDR3 sequence is 13 residues long. V was trimmed by 4 bases and J by 4 bases, leaving 10 bases between them. The CDR3 nucleotides are TGTGCCAGCAGTTTGGCGACGGGCTATGGCTACACCTTC. The encoded protein is CASSLATGYGYTF.

The rearrangement joins TRBV6-6 to TRBJ2-2; D is undetermined. The V gene's germline CDR1 is MNHNY and CDR2 SVGAGI (reference sequence). The V gene lost 5 bases and the J gene lost 2 bases, with 9 bases spanning the gap. The CDR3 loop spans 14 amino acids. CDR3 residues: CASSPSTNTGELFF. DNA for the CDR3: TGTGCCAGCAGTCCTTCTACCAACACCGGGGAGCTGTTTTTT.

The rearrangement uses TRBV6-5 and TRBJ2-3; perhaps TRBD1 as D (5 bases). CDR3 length equals 15 residues. Trimming took 1 base from V and 0 from J, leaving 8 bases between them. Germline V gives CDR1 MNHEY, CDR2 SVGAGI. The CDR3 is CASSYWAGSTDTQYF. As DNA, the CDR3 is TGTGCCAGCAGTTACTGGGCAGGGAGCACAGATACGCAGTATTTT.

This chain joins TRBV27 and TRBJ1-2, with D tentatively TRBD1 (5 bases). Germline assignment: CDR1 MNHEY and CDR2 SMNVEV (reference sequence). Trimming pared 6 bases from V and 2 bases from J, leaving 16 bases between. The CDR3 has 15 residues. The DNA for the CDR3 is TGTGCCAGCAGGCGGAATGGGGAGGGGAACTATGGCTACACCTTC. Residues: CASRRNGEGNYGYTF.

This chain uses TRBV6-1 with TRBJ1-3, with D perhaps matching TRBD1 (6 bases). The CDR3 contains 15 residues. Trimming left V 5 bases short and J 0 bases short, with 11 bases between. Per germline, CDR1 MNHNS and CDR2 SASEGT. As DNA, the CDR3 is TGTGCCAGCAGTTTGGGGGCATTCTCTGGAAACACCATATATTTT. Protein sequence: CASSLGAFSGNTIYF.

CDR3 nucleotides: TGCGCCAGCAGCCAAGTAGGCGGGGAGCAGTACTTC. The encoded protein is CASSQVGGEQYF. The chain uses TRBV4-3 and TRBJ2-7, with D possibly being TRBD2 (5 bases). Germline assignment: CDR1 LGHNA and CDR2 YSLEER. Trimming took 1 base from V and 7 from J, leaving 8 bases between them. CDR3 length: 12 amino acids.

This sequence joins TRBV6-5 and TRBJ2-2; D ambiguous. Trimming cost V 4 bases and J 7 bases, with 10 bases left between them. Per germline, CDR1 MNHEY and CDR2 SVGAGI. CDR3 length: 13 residues. CDR3 region: CASSSFLGGELFF. The DNA of the CDR3 is TGTGCCAGCAGTTCTTTCCTCGGCGGGGAGCTGTTTTTT.

This rearrangement joins TRBV5-1 to TRBJ1-2, with 11 bases identical to TRBD1. Germline V lookup: CDR1 SGHRS, CDR2 YFSETQ. The CDR3 covers 15 residues. V lost 4 bases to trimming and J lost 6 bases; unmatched junction nucleotides: 8. CDR3 region: CASSGGDRGSDGYTF. The CDR3 DNA reads TGCGCCAGCAGCGGGGGGGACAGGGGGTCTGATGGCTACACCTTC.

This clone was picked up a small number of times. The chain couples TRBV6-6 to TRBJ2-3, with D perhaps matching TRBD2 (7 bases). V gave up 0 bases and J gave up 9 bases, with 13 bases separating them. The CDR3 consists of 14 residues. Looked up from germline, CDR1 is MNHNY and CDR2 is SVGAGI (reference sequence). In DNA form, the CDR3 reads TGTGCCAGCAGTTACTCTCATCCGGGGGGCACGCAGTATTTT. It encodes CASSYSHPGGTQYF.

The gene calls are TRBV6-5 and TRBJ1-5; D is perhaps TRBD1 (5 bases). V was trimmed by 2 bases and J by 4 bases, leaving 9 bases between them. This CDR3 region has 14 residues. Germline lookup yields CDR1 MNHEY and CDR2 SVGAGI. The CDR3 DNA reads as TGTGCCAGCAGTTACCAACGGACAAATCAGCCCCAGCATTTT. It translates to CASSYQRTNQPQHF.

The table lists this clone with a count of one. This chain joins TRBV5-1 and TRBJ2-5; 7 nucleotides line up with TRBD1. The CDR3 covers 12 residues. The junction had 3 bases not matched to a gene; V was cut back by 0 bases and J by 10 bases. The germline gives CDR1 SGHRS, CDR2 YFSETQ. CDR3 sequence (DNA): TGCGCCAGCAGCTTGGGGCAGGGGGACCAGTACTTC. Protein: CASSLGQGDQYF.

DNA for the CDR3: TGTGCCAGCAGTACTCCCCGAGACAGGGGGTACGCGGGGTACGAGCAGTACTTC. Translated, it gives CASSTPRDRGYAGYEQYF. The J gene is TRBJ2-7, the V gene TRBV28, with 9 bases that match TRBD1. Trimming removed 5 bases from V and 4 bases from J; junction bases left unmatched: 18. The germline V gene has CDR1 MDHEN and CDR2 SYDVKM. The CDR3 totals 18 residues.

The chain combines TRBV7-9 with TRBJ1-6; TRBD1 aligns across 9 bases. The germline V gene has CDR1 SEHNR and CDR2 FQNEAQ (reference sequence). Trimming took 4 bases from V and 6 from J; bases not matched to a gene: 7. CDR3 length equals 16 residues. This CDR3 is CASSSIGTGSNSPLHF. CDR3 nucleotides: TGTGCCAGCAGCTCAATCGGGACAGGGAGTAATTCACCCCTCCACTTT.

The chain uses TRBV6-5 and TRBJ1-5; a weak D match, TRBD1 (6 bases). CDR1 is MNHEY and CDR2 is SVGAGI in the germline V gene. V was cut by 6 bases and J by 4 bases, with 10 bases left in between. The CDR3 runs to 13 residues. The CDR3 bases are TGTGCCAGCAGGCCAGGGGCGAATCAGCCCCAGCATTTT. It encodes CASRPGANQPQHF.

This clone was detected only once. The chain recombines TRBV6-1 with TRBJ1-5, with no clear D. V gave up 2 bases and J gave up 1 base, with 15 bases separating them. Germline V gives CDR1 MNHNS, CDR2 SASEGT. CDR3 length: 17 amino acids. CDR3 in amino acids: CASSEKGGSLSNQPQHF. The CDR3 DNA follows: TGTGCCAGCAGTGAAAAGGGAGGGTCCCTGAGCAATCAGCCCCAGCATTTT.

This rearrangement joins TRBV18 to TRBJ2-5; TRBD2 matches at 10 bases. After removal of 3 bases from V and 4 bases from J, the junction contained 11 bases not matched to a gene. CDR1 is KGHSH, CDR2 LQKENI, per germline. This CDR3 is built from 17 residues. The CDR3 reads CASSPQAGGPRGETQYF. DNA for the CDR3: TGTGCCAGCTCACCGCAAGCGGGGGGGCCGAGAGGAGAGACCCAGTACTTC.